This T cell receptor beta chain was sequenced in a study of blood T cell repertoires in COVID-19. The V end lost 4 bases, the J end lost 7 bases, and 16 bases lay between the germline ends. The CDR3 loop spans 15 amino acids. Germline V gene sequence: CDR1 MDHEN, CDR2 SYDVKM. Individuals aged about 18 to 95 years were recruited from 24 US areas. Per the authors' pipeline: The assay estimated nucleated cells by amplifying reference gene primers. Data came from immunoSEQ multiplex PCR; TCRdb stores just in-frame clones and leaves some out. D and trimming were read from the DNA, whereas the V and J calls and clone size are those reported in that table. The profile covers hundreds of thousands of clones, with roughly 90% appearing a single time and 4% to 6% taken by the ten largest.

Specimen: PBMCs or T cells enriched from blood (not recorded which). This receptor was obtained from a man aged 55 to 69 who had recovered from COVID-19. The J gene is TRBJ1-4, the V gene TRBV28, with a possible D match to TRBD1 (6 bases). The CDR3: CASSSAGALGEKLFF. The DNA of the CDR3 is TGTGCCAGCAGTTCCGCAGGGGCCCTAGGTGAAAAACTGTTTTTT. The whole variable domain, filled in from reference TRBV28 and TRBJ1-4, reads DVKVTQSSRYLVKRTGEKVFLECVQDMDHENMFWYRQDPGLGLRLIYFSYDVKMKEKGDIPEGYSVSREKKERFSLILESASTNQTSMYLCASSSAGALGEKLFFGSGTQLSVL.